This T cell receptor (beta chain) was profiled in a study of CD8 T cells in ankylosing spondylitis. One entry per CDR3 protein results from TCRdb running MiXCR on the 5' RACE reads. The sample contains 250,000 to 350,000 distinct CDR3 sequences, around 20% of which appear only once. For this clonotype: Its antigen is unidentified.

The study's findings and limits: According to the report, clones linked to the disease were significantly enriched in matched synovial fluid samples taken from ankylosing spondylitis patients.

The TCR was taken from a female donor with ankylosing spondylitis or in good health (not recorded which). The sample was blood, either unsorted or a sorted T cell fraction (not recorded which).

The CDR3 spells CSALKPSGTNNEQFF. In DNA, the CDR3 is TGCAGTGCTCTTAAACCTTCCGGGACTAACAATGAGCAGTTCTTC. The chain employs TRBV20-1 and TRBJ2-1, with TRBD2 identical over 7 bases. V was pared by 5 bases and J by 5 bases, with 12 bases of the junction left unmatched. Germline V gene data show CDR1 as DFQATT and CDR2 as SNEGSKA (reference sequence). This CDR3 has 15 amino acids.